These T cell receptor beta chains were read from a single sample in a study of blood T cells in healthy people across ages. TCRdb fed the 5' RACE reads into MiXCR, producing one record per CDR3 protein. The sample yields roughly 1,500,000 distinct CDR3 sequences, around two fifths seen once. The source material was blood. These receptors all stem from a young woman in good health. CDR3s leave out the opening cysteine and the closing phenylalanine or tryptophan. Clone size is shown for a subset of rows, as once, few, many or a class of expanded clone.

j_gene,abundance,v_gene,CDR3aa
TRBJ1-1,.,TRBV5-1,ASSPLIWKGVNTEAF
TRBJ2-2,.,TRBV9,ASSVATPGQRNTGELF
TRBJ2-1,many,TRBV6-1,ASSDPTSGSHNEQF
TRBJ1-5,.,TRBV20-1,SASGIQPQH
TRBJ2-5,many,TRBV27,ASSVQGLQETQY
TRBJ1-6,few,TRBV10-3,ASYLGTGNSPLH
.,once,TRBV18,ASSPRDRSHEQY
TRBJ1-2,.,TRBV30,AWSAKTAGSNYGYT
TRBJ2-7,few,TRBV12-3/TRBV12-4,ASSLGSHSYEQY
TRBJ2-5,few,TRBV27,ASSSKSQETQY
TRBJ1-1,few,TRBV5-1,ASSRGQGKNTEAF
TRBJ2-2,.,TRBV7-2,TSSPGEVGELF
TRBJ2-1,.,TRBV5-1,ASSFRQQKSSGRIDEQF
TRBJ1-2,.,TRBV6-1,ASSDHQHTSNYGYT
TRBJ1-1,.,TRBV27,ASSLAQLNTEAF
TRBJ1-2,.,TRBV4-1,ASSQDQGVYGYT
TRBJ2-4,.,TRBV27,ASSLSAQGPYGQY
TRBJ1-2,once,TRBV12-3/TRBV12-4,ASSLSRGWYGYT
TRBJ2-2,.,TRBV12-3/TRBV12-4,ASSLEGRKNTGELF
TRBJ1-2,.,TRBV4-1,TSSQYSGTDIYGYT
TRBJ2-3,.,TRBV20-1,SARPRLEDTQY
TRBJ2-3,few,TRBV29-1,SVEVLAGGPPDTQY
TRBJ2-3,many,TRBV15,ATSRVRPGTDTQY
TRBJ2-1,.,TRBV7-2,ASSRLGRLDEQF
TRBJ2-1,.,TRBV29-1,SVVRVPAGVNRNEQF
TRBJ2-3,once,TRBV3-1,ASSQELERGKEDTQY